This T cell receptor beta chain was recorded in a study of blood T cell repertoires in COVID-19. From germline, CDR1 is SEHNR and CDR2 FQNEAQ (reference sequence). This CDR3 region has 15 residues. V was clipped by 5 bases and J by 0 bases; unmatched bases: 5. In the source study's methods: Cell counts per sample came from amplifying reference gene primers. Sequencing used immunoSEQ multiplex PCR; TCRdb keeps in-frame clones, though not all of them. That table supplies the V and J calls and clone size; D and trimming were determined from the DNA. There are approximately 88,000 clones in the sample; 60% to 85% occur only once, and under 55% lies in the top ten.

The TCR sequence derives from a human donor in a cohort sampled during active COVID-19. This sequence joins TRBV7-9 and TRBJ2-7, with 9 nucleotides matching TRBD1. The sample was peripheral blood. CDR3 bases: TGTGCCAGCAGCCACCGGGACAGGGCCTCCTACGAGCAGTACTTC. This encodes CASSHRDRASYEQYF.